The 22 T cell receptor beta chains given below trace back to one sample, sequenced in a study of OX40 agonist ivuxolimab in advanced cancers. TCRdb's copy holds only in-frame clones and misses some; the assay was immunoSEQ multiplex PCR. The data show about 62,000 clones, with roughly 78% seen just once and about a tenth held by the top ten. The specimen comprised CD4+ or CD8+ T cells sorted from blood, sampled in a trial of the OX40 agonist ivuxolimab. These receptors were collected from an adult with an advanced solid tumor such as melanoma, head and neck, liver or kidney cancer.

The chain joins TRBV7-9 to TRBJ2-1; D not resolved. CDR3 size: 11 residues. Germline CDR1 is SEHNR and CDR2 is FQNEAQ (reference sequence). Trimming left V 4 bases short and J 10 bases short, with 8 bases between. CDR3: CASSSEREQFF. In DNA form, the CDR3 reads TGTGCCAGCAGCTCCGAACGGGAGCAGTTCTTC.

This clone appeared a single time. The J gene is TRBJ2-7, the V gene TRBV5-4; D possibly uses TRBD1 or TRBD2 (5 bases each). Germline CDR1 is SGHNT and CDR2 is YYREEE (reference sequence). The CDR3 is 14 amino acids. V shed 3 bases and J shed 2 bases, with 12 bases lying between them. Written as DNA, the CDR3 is TGTGCCAGCAGCTCCCGGGACGAAACCTACGAGCAGTACTTC. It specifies CASSSRDETYEQYF.

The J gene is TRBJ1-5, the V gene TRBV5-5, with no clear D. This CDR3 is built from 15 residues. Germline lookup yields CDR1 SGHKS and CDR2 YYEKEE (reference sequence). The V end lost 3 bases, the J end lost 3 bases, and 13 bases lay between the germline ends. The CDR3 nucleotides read TGTGCCAGCAGCTCCGCGGGAAGCATCAATCAGCCCCAGCATTTT. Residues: CASSSAGSINQPQHF.

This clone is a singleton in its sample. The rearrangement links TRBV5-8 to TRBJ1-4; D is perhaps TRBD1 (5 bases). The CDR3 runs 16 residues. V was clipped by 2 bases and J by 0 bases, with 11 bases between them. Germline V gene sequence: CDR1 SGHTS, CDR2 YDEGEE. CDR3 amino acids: CASSFQGSATNEKLFF. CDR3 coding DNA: TGTGCCAGCAGCTTTCAGGGATCCGCAACTAATGAAAAACTGTTTTTT.

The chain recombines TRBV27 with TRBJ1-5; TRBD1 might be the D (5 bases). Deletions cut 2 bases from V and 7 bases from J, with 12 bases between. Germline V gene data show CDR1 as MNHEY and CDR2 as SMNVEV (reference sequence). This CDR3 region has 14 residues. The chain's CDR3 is CASSLEGRGQPQHF. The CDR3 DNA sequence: TGTGCCAGCAGTTTAGAGGGGAGGGGACAGCCCCAGCATTTT.

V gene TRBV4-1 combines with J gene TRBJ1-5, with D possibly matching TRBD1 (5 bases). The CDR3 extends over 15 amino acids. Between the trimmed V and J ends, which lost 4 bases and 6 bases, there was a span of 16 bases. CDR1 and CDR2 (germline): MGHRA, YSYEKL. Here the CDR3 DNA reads TGCGCCAGCAGCCCCGGTGGGGGATCGGCTCAGCCCCAGCATTTT. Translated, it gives CASSPGGGSAQPQHF.

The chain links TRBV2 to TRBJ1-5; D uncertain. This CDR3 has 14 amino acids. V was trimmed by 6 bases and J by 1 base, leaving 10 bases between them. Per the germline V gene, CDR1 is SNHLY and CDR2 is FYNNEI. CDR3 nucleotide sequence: TGTGCCAGCAGCGTTGTCGGGAGCAATCAGCCCCAGCATTTT. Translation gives CASSVVGSNQPQHF.

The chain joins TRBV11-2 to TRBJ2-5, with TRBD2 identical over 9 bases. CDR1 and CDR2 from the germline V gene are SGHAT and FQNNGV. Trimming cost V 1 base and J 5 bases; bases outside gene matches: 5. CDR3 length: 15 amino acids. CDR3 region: CASSLAVAGAETQYF. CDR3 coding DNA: TGTGCCAGCAGCTTAGCTGTAGCGGGGGCGGAGACCCAGTACTTC.

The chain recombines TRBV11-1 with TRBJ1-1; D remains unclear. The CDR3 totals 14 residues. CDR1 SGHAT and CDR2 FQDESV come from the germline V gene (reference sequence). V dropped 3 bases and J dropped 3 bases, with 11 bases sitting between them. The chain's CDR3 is CASSFGGSDTEAFF. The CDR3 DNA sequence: TGTGCCAGCAGCTTTGGAGGATCTGACACTGAAGCTTTCTTT.

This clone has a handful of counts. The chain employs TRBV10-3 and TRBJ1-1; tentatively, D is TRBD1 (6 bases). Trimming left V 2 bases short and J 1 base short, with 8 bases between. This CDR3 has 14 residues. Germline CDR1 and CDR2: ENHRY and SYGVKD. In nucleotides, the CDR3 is TGTGCCATCAGTGAGAGGGACAAGAACACTGAAGCTTTCTTT. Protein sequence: CAISERDKNTEAFF.

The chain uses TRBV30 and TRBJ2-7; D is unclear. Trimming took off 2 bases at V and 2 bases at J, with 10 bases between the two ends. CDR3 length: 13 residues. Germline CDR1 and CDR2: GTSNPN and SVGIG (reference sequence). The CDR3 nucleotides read TGTGCCTGGAGTTCAAACCGGCCCTACGAGCAGTACTTC. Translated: CAWSSNRPYEQYF.

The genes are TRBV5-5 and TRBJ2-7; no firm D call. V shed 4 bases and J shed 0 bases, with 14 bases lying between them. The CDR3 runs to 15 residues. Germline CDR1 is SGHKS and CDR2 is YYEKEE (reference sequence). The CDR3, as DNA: TGTGCCAGCAGCCTATTGGACGGAAGCTCCTACGAGCAGTACTTC. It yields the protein CASSLLDGSSYEQYF.

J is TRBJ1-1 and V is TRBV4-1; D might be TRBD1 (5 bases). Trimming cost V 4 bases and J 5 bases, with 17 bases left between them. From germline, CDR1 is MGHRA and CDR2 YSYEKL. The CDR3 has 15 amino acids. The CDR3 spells CASSLETGGRTEAFF. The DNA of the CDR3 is TGCGCCAGCAGCCTAGAAACCGGGGGTCGAACTGAAGCTTTCTTT.

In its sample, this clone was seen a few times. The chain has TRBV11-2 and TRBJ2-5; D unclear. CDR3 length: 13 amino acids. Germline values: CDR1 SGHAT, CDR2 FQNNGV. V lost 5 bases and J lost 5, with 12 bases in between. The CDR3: CASSPETWETQYF. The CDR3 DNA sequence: TGTGCCAGCAGCCCTGAGACATGGGAGACCCAGTACTTC.

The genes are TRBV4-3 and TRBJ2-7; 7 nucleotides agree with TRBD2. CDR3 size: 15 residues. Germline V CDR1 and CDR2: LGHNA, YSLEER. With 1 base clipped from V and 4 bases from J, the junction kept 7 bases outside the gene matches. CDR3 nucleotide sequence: TGCGCCAGCAGCCAAGCTGCTAGCGGAGATTACGAGCAGTACTTC. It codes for CASSQAASGDYEQYF.

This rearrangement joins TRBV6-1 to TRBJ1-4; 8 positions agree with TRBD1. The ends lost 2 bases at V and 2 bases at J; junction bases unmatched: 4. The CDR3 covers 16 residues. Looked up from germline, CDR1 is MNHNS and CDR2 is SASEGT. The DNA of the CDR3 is TGTGCCAGCAGTGAAACGCAGGGGGCGACTAATGAAAAACTGTTTTTT. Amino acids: CASSETQGATNEKLFF.

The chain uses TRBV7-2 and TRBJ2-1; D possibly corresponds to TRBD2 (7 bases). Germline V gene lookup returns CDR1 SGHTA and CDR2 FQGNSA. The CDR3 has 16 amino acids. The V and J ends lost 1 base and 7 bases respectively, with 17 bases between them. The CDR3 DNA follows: TGTGCCAGCAGCTTAGTGGGGGGGCCCAGTTTTAATGAGCAGTTCTTC. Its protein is CASSLVGGPSFNEQFF.

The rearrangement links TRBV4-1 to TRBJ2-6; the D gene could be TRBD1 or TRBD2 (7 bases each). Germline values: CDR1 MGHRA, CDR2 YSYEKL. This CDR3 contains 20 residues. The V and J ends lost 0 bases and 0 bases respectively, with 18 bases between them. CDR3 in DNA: TGCGCCAGCAGCCAAGAGATGGTCCAGGGGGGGAGCTCTGGGGCCAACGTCCTGACTTTC. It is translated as CASSQEMVQGGSSGANVLTF.

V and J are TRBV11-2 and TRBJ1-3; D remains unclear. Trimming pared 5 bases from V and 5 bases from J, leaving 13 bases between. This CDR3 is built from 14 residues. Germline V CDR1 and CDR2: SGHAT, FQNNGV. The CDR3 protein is CASSENRGRNTIYF. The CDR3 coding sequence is TGTGCCAGCAGCGAAAATCGGGGTAGAAACACCATATATTTT.

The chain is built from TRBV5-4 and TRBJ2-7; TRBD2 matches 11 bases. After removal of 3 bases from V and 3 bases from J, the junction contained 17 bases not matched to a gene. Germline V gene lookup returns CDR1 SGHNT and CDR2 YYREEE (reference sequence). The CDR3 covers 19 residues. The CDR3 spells CASSSQAVLTSGSLYEQYF. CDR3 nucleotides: TGTGCCAGCAGCTCCCAGGCCGTCTTAACTAGCGGGAGTCTCTACGAGCAGTACTTC.

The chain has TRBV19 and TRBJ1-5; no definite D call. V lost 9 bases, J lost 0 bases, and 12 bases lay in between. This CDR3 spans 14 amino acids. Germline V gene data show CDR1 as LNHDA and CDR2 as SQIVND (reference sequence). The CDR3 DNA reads TGTGCCAGCGTTACAGACCATAGCAATCAGCCCCAGCATTTT. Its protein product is CASVTDHSNQPQHF.

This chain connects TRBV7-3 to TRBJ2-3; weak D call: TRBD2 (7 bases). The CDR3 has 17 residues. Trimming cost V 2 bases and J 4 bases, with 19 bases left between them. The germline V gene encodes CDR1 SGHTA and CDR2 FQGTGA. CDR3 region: CASSLGPAGAGADTQYF. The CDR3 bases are TGTGCCAGCAGCTTAGGTCCGGCGGGGGCCGGGGCAGATACGCAGTATTTT.